The rows below give T cell receptor beta chains drawn from one sample of a study of T cell clonotyping in hematopoietic cell transplantation. Repertoires were generated with immunoSEQ multiplex PCR, while TCRdb's copy carries only in-frame clones and drops some. The table records roughly 13,000 clones, over 85% of them present only once. Sequencing was performed on PBMCs, taken 30 days after allogeneic stem cell transplant. The receptors originated from a male patient between 60 and 69 years old who had an allogeneic stem cell transplant from an unrelated donor, so the T cells may come from the graft donor. Some clones in this sample may be carry-over from other donors' samples. Each CDR3 is given with its conserved first and last residue. D genes are given only for firm matches. Clone size is stated in some rows and not others, as once, few, many or a class when expanded.

>TRBV6-1|NA|TRBJ1-2|16|NA
CASSEFQPGSGSGYTF
TGTGCCAGCAGTGAATTCCAGCCAGGCTCGGGGAGTGGCTACACCTTC
>TRBV6-5|NA|TRBJ1-5|14|NA
CASSPTGYNQPQHF
TGTGCCAGCAGCCCTACAGGGTACAATCAGCCCCAGCATTTT
>TRBV11-2|NA|TRBJ1-1|15|NA
CASSSEIRMDTEAFF
TGTGCCAGCAGCTCCGAGATTCGTATGGACACTGAAGCTTTCTTT
>TRBV30|NA|TRBJ1-3|13|NA
CAWNRDSGNTIYF
TGTGCCTGGAATAGAGACTCCGGAAACACCATATATTTT
>TRBV27|NA|TRBJ1-1|13|NA
CASSLGSNTEAFF
TGTGCCAGCAGTTTAGGCAGTAACACTGAAGCTTTCTTT
>TRBV7-9|once|TRBJ1-1|12|NA
CASSLGYTEAFF
TGTGCCAGCAGCTTAGGATACACTGAAGCTTTCTTT
>TRBV6-5|NA|TRBJ2-4|14|NA
CASSYSSGRNIQYF
TGTGCCAGCAGTTACTCGAGTGGGAGAAACATTCAGTACTTC
>TRBV30|NA|TRBJ1-6|14|NA
CAWSAESYNSPLHF
TGTGCCTGGAGTGCAGAGTCCTATAATTCACCCCTCCACTTT
>TRBV14|NA|TRBJ2-7|13|NA
CASSQGSFYEQYF
TGTGCCAGCAGCCAAGGGTCCTTCTACGAGCAGTACTTC
>TRBV6-1|NA|TRBJ2-2|14|NA
CASSLVRVTGELFF
TGTGCCAGCAGTCTAGTTCGGGTTACCGGGGAGCTGTTTTTT